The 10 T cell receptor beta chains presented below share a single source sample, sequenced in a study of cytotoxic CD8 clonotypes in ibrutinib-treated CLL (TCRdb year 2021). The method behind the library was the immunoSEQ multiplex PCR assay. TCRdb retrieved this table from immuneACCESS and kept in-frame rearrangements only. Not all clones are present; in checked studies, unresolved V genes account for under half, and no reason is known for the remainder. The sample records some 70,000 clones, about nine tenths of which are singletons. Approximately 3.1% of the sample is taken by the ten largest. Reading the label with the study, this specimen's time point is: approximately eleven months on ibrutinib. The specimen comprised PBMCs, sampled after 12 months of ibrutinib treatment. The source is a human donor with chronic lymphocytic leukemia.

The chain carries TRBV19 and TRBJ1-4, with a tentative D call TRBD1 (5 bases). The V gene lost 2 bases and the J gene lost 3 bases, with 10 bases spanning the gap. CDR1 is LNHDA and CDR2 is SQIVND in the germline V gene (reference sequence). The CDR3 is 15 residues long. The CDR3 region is CASSINRTPNEKLFF. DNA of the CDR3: TGTGCCAGTAGTATAAACAGGACCCCTAATGAAAAACTGTTTTTT.

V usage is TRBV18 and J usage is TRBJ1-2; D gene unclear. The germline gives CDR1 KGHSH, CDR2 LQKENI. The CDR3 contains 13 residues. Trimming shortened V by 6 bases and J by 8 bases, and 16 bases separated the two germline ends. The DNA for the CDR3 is TGTGCCAGCTCCGTGGACGGATCTCGGGGCTACACCTTC. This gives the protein CASSVDGSRGYTF.

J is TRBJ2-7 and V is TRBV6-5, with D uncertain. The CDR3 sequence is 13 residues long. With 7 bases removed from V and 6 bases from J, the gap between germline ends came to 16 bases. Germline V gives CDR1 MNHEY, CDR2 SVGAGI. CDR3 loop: CASTQGRIGEQYF. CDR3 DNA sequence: TGTGCCAGCACCCAAGGTCGGATTGGCGAGCAGTACTTC.

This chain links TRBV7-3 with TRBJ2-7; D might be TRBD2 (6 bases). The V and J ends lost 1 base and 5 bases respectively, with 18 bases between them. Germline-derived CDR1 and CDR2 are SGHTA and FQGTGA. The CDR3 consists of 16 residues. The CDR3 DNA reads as TGTGCCAGCAGCTTAAACGGGGGAGAGGACTTAGACGAGCAGTACTTC. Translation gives CASSLNGGEDLDEQYF.

The CDR3 DNA reads as TGTGCCAGCAGTTCAGACAGGATGTACGAGCAGTACTTC. It yields the protein CASSSDRMYEQYF. The chain links TRBV5-4 to TRBJ2-7; tentative D call: TRBD1 (6 bases). This CDR3 contains 13 residues. V was trimmed by 5 bases and J by 4 bases, leaving 13 bases between them. Per the germline V gene, CDR1 is SGHNT and CDR2 is YYREEE (reference sequence).

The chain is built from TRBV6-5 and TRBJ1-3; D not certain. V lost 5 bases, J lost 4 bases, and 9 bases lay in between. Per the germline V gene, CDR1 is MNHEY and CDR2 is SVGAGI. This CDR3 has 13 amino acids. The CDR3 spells CASSLLQGNTIYF. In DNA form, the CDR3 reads TGTGCCAGCAGTCTTTTACAGGGAAACACCATATATTTT.

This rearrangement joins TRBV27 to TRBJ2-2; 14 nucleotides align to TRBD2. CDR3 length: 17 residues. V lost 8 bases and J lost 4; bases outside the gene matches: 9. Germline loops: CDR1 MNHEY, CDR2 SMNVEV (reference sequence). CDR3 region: CASRKGLAGASTGELFF. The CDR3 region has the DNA TGTGCCAGCCGCAAGGGACTAGCGGGAGCCTCCACCGGGGAGCTGTTTTTT.

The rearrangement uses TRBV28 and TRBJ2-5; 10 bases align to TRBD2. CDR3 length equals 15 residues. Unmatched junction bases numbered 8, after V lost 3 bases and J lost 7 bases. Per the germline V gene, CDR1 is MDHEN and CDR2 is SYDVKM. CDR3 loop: CASSFEREGLGTQYF. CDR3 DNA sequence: TGTGCCAGCAGTTTTGAGCGGGAGGGCCTCGGGACCCAGTACTTC.

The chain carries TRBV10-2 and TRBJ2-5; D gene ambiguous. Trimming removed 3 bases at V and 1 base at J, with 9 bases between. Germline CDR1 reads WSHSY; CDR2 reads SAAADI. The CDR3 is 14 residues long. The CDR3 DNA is TGCGCCAGCAGTGAACAACCAGCCCAAGAGACCCAGTACTTC. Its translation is CASSEQPAQETQYF.

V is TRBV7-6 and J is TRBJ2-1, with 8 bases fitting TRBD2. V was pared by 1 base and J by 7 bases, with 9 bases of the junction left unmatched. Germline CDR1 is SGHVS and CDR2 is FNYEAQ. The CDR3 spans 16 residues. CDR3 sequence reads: CASSLDTAGEVNEQFF. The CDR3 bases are TGTGCCAGCAGCTTAGATACAGCGGGAGAGGTAAATGAGCAGTTCTTC.